The 15 T cell receptor beta chains in this list originate from one sample, sequenced in a study of shared clonotypes between healthy human individuals. The table came from immunoSEQ multiplex PCR; TCRdb's copy has only in-frame clones and leaves some out. Seen here are 800,000 to 950,000 clones, approximately 97% observed once, and the top ten hold around 0.25%. Terminally differentiated effector memory CD45RA+ cells were left out of the naive CD8 fraction, which was CD45RO-negative and positively selected for CCR7. Sequencing was performed on naive CD8+ T cells sorted from blood. The source of these receptors is a man younger than 45 in good health.

The V and J genes are TRBV7-8 and TRBJ2-7; 12 bases match TRBD2. This CDR3 is built from 15 residues. The V gene's germline CDR1 is SGHVS and CDR2 FQNEAQ. The V and J ends lost 1 base and 5 bases, in that order; junction bases with no gene match: 3. DNA of the CDR3: TGTGCCAGCAGCTTAGGACTAGCGGGAGAGGACGAGCAGTACTTC. Its protein is CASSLGLAGEDEQYF.

This chain joins TRBV11-3 and TRBJ2-1, with D unclear. Deletions cut 5 bases from V and 1 base from J, with 9 bases between. The CDR3 loop spans 14 amino acids. CDR1 is SGHNT and CDR2 is YENEEA in the germline V gene. CDR3 coding DNA: TGTGCCAGCAGCCCCCGGCTGTCCTACAATGAGCAGTTCTTC. Its translation: CASSPRLSYNEQFF.

The V and J genes are TRBV29-1 and TRBJ2-1; D remains unclear. Germline V CDR1 and CDR2: SQVTM, ANQGSEA. V dropped 5 bases and J dropped 2 bases, with 10 bases sitting between them. CDR3 length: 13 amino acids. The CDR3 DNA reads TGCAGCGTTTTGGGCGGTACCTACAATGAGCAGTTCTTC. This translates into CSVLGGTYNEQFF.

The chain uses TRBV11-2 and TRBJ2-2, with 9 bases aligning to TRBD2. This CDR3 is built from 18 residues. Germline CDR1 reads SGHAT; CDR2 reads FQNNGV. V lost 4 bases to trimming and J lost 6 bases; unmatched junction nucleotides: 15. CDR3 nucleotide sequence: TGTGCCAGCAGCTCTCTATTCTCCAGCGGGAGGATCGCCGGGGAGCTGTTTTTT. It encodes CASSSLFSSGRIAGELFF.

V is TRBV7-8 and J is TRBJ2-1, with a possible D match to TRBD1 (5 bases). This CDR3 contains 14 residues. The V end was cut by 1 base, the J end by 9 bases, with 13 bases between. From germline, CDR1 is SGHVS and CDR2 FQNEAQ. CDR3 region: CASSLGGWGAEQFF. CDR3 DNA: TGTGCCAGCAGCTTAGGGGGATGGGGCGCTGAGCAGTTCTTC.

The V and J genes are TRBV12-5 and TRBJ2-1; TRBD1 aligns across 7 bases. J gave up 4 bases and V 5 bases, and 11 bases lay outside the gene matches. Germline V gives CDR1 LGHNT, CDR2 FRNRAP. The CDR3 is 16 amino acids. CDR3 sequence: CASGGKGAAHYNEQFF. The CDR3 DNA reads as TGTGCTAGTGGTGGCAAGGGGGCGGCCCATTACAATGAGCAGTTCTTC. The variable domain in full, with the rest retrieved from reference TRBV12-5 and TRBJ2-1, is DARVTQTPRHKVTEMGQEVTMRCQPILGHNTVFWYRQTMMQGLELLAYFRNRAPLDDSGMPKDRFSAEMPDATLATLKIQPSEPRDSAVYFCASGGKGAAHYNEQFFGPGTRLTVL.

The chain joins TRBV7-9 to TRBJ1-3; 9 positions agree with TRBD1. The V gene's germline CDR1 is SEHNR and CDR2 FQNEAQ (reference sequence). V lost 5 bases and J lost 0; bases outside the gene matches: 8. The CDR3 consists of 17 residues. The CDR3 DNA follows: TGTGCCAGCAGCCCTCATACAGGGGGCCGCTCTGGAAACACCATATATTTT. Its translation: CASSPHTGGRSGNTIYF.

This chain joins TRBV7-6 and TRBJ2-3; TRBD2 matches at 9 bases. The germline V gene encodes CDR1 SGHVS and CDR2 FNYEAQ. This CDR3 has 15 amino acids. The V segment lost 5 bases and the J segment 6 bases; nucleotides outside the gene matches: 9. CDR3 DNA: TGTGCCAGCAGCACCGGACTAGCGCCGGGCGATACGCAGTATTTT. Its translation: CASSTGLAPGDTQYF.

Turning to this clone: Within the sample, other DNA sequences also encode this same CDR3. The chain uses TRBV6-1 and TRBJ2-3; D uncertain. Trimming pared 1 base from V and 2 bases from J, leaving 13 bases between. This CDR3 comprises 16 residues. Germline CDR1 reads MNHNS; CDR2 reads SASEGT. Here the CDR3 reads CASSEEEVRYTDTQYF. CDR3 nucleotides: TGTGCCAGCAGTGAAGAAGAAGTCAGGTACACAGATACGCAGTATTTT.

The rearrangement uses TRBV6-5 and TRBJ2-7; no clear D. Trimming took off 2 bases at V and 2 bases at J, with 13 bases between the two ends. This CDR3 region has 15 residues. CDR1 is MNHEY, CDR2 SVGAGI, per germline. Written as DNA, the CDR3 is TGTGCCAGCAGTTACACTATCCCAGGCGCCTACGAGCAGTACTTC. Amino acid sequence: CASSYTIPGAYEQYF.

The chain joins TRBV2 to TRBJ2-1, with 7 bases that match TRBD1. Trimming removed 6 bases from V and 8 bases from J; junction bases left unmatched: 16. This CDR3 is 16 amino acids long. In germline, CDR1 is SNHLY, CDR2 FYNNEI. CDR3 sequence (DNA): TGTGCCAGCAGCGGTGAGACAGGGTCTGTGAGGGATGAGCAGTTCTTC. Translated: CASSGETGSVRDEQFF.

V and J are TRBV5-6 and TRBJ1-2; D call uncertain. CDR1 SGHDT and CDR2 YYEEEE come from the germline V gene. Trimming pared 0 bases from V and 4 bases from J, leaving 16 bases between. The CDR3 length is 16 residues. CDR3 coding DNA: TGTGCCAGCAGCTTGGGAATCGACGGCACACCCTATGGCTACACCTTC. This encodes CASSLGIDGTPYGYTF.

The CDR3 DNA reads TGTGCCACCAGCAGACAGACTCGATCTCCCAAAAACATTCAGTACTTC. It specifies CATSRQTRSPKNIQYF. The rearrangement uses TRBV15 and TRBJ2-4; D not certain. Trimming pared 2 bases from V and 2 bases from J, leaving 13 bases between. Germline lookup yields CDR1 LNHNV and CDR2 YYDKDF (reference sequence). The CDR3 loop spans 16 amino acids.

The chain links TRBV4-3 to TRBJ2-1; no definite D call. The CDR3 is 16 residues long. Looked up from germline, CDR1 is LGHNA and CDR2 is YSLEER. Trimming cost V 0 bases and J 0 bases, with 9 bases left between them. CDR3 DNA sequence: TGCGCCAGCAGCCAAGACCCACAAAGCTCCTACAATGAGCAGTTCTTC. The encoded protein is CASSQDPQSSYNEQFF.

The chain couples TRBV29-1 to TRBJ2-1; D is uncertain. The CDR3 spans 13 residues. The germline V gene encodes CDR1 SQVTM and CDR2 ANQGSEA. Trimming took off 1 base at V and 9 bases at J, with 13 bases between the two ends. CDR3 bases: TGCAGCGTTGAAGCCCCCAATTGGGCTGAGCAGTTCTTC. Amino acids: CSVEAPNWAEQFF.